What follows are 21 T cell receptor beta chains derived from one specimen sequenced in a study of T-cell reconstitution after alpha-beta-depleted transplantation in children. Unique molecular identifiers were incorporated into the prepared TCRbeta library. TCRdb reprocessed the PCR reads with MiXCR, giving one entry per CDR3 protein. The repertoire holds about 610,000 distinct CDR3 sequences, with about 10% as singletons. The sequencing here drew on PBMCs from the stem cell graft donor, taken from the stem cell graft. These receptor sequences come from a human donor who donated a stem cell graft to a child with acute myeloid leukemia.

V usage is TRBV6-4 and J usage is TRBJ1-1; TRBD1 might be the D (5 bases). This CDR3 comprises 19 residues. Per the germline V gene, CDR1 is MRHNA and CDR2 is SNTAGT. V gave up 6 bases and J gave up 4 bases, with 30 bases separating them. The CDR3 here is CASSRYGPLRGNGGTEAFF. DNA for the CDR3: TGTGCCAGCAGCCGCTATGGTCCGCTAAGGGGTAACGGGGGCACTGAAGCTTTCTTT.

The rearrangement uses TRBV7-2 and TRBJ2-1; TRBD2 matches 12 bases. This CDR3 region has 17 residues. Germline values: CDR1 SGHTA, CDR2 FQGNSA. The ends lost 7 bases at V and 7 bases at J; junction bases unmatched: 14. CDR3 nucleotide sequence: TGTGCCAGCAACGATAATTGGCGGACTAGCGGGAAAAATGAGCAGTTCTTC. Residues: CASNDNWRTSGKNEQFF.

Only a few counts were recorded for this clonotype. This chain links TRBV20-1 with TRBJ1-2; no reliable D call. The CDR3 length is 14 residues. Germline CDR1 DFQATT, CDR2 SNEGSKA (reference sequence). The V end was cut by 5 bases, the J end by 4 bases, with 17 bases between. The chain's CDR3 is CSAPDDRAGYGYTF. CDR3 in DNA: TGCAGTGCTCCCGATGACCGGGCGGGCTATGGCTACACCTTC.

This sequence joins TRBV5-1 and TRBJ2-5; no clear D. Germline V gene lookup returns CDR1 SGHRS and CDR2 YFSETQ. V gave up 4 bases and J gave up 0 bases, with 10 bases separating them. The CDR3 has 14 residues. CDR3 sequence: CASSRVAYQETQYF. The CDR3 DNA is TGCGCCAGCAGCCGGGTGGCGTACCAAGAGACCCAGTACTTC.

This clonotype was found a few times. The chain recombines TRBV6-4 with TRBJ2-7; TRBD2 aligns across 9 bases. CDR1 is MRHNA and CDR2 is SNTAGT in the germline V gene. The CDR3 covers 15 residues. V shed 6 bases and J 9 bases; nucleotides not matched to a gene: 15. The CDR3 sequence is CASSTPGLARAVQYF. Written as DNA, the CDR3 is TGTGCCAGCAGCACCCCGGGACTAGCTCGAGCGGTGCAGTACTTC.

This clonotype was counted a few times. V usage is TRBV29-1 and J usage is TRBJ2-3; 8 bases align to TRBD2. The CDR3 runs 13 residues. Germline V gives CDR1 SQVTM, CDR2 ANQGSEA. Trimming took 7 bases from V and 5 from J; bases not matched to a gene: 8. CDR3 in DNA: TGCAGCGGTACCGGGACTAGTGTAGATACGCAGTATTTT. Translated: CSGTGTSVDTQYF.

This rearrangement joins TRBV7-9 to TRBJ2-3; unclear D gene. This CDR3 is built from 14 residues. Germline V gene lookup returns CDR1 SEHNR and CDR2 FQNEAQ (reference sequence). The V end lost 5 bases, the J end lost 0 bases, and 9 bases lay between the germline ends. CDR3 nucleotides: TGTGCCAGCAGCCATCCGACCAGCACAGATACGCAGTATTTT. It encodes CASSHPTSTDTQYF.

The chain has TRBV20-1 and TRBJ2-1; 8 nucleotides align to TRBD2. This CDR3 is built from 15 residues. The junction had 14 bases not matched to a gene; V was cut back by 6 bases and J by 7 bases. Germline CDR1 and CDR2: DFQATT and SNEGSKA (reference sequence). The CDR3 here is CSARSGTSGRNEQFF. The CDR3 DNA sequence: TGCAGTGCCCGAAGCGGAACTAGCGGACGGAATGAGCAGTTCTTC.

Only a few counts were recorded for this clonotype. The V call is TRBV15, the J call TRBJ1-2; D is uncertain. CDR3 length equals 14 residues. V gave up 5 bases and J gave up 4 bases, with 14 bases separating them. Germline V gives CDR1 LNHNV, CDR2 YYDKDF (reference sequence). The CDR3 DNA reads TGTGCCACCAGCCCCGGATCGGGCCCCTATGGCTACACCTTC. Protein: CATSPGSGPYGYTF.

The V gene is TRBV20-1, the J gene TRBJ1-6, with 8 nucleotides matching TRBD1. Germline V gene data show CDR1 as DFQATT and CDR2 as SNEGSKA (reference sequence). Losses at the gene ends were 5 bases for V and 4 bases for J; bases not matched to a gene: 10. The CDR3 totals 16 residues. The CDR3 sequence: CSAHGAGGVYNSPLHF. The CDR3, as DNA: TGCAGTGCTCACGGAGCAGGGGGCGTTTATAATTCACCCCTCCACTTT.

This clonotype was detected many times. The chain employs TRBV2 and TRBJ2-7, with 7 nucleotides matching TRBD1. CDR1 and CDR2 from the germline V gene are SNHLY and FYNNEI. Trimming removed 8 bases from V and 3 bases from J; junction bases left unmatched: 10. This CDR3 is 14 amino acids long. The chain's CDR3 is CASAGTGVFYEQYF. The CDR3 bases are TGTGCCAGCGCGGGTACAGGGGTTTTCTACGAGCAGTACTTC.

The chain has TRBV14 and TRBJ2-1, with D perhaps TRBD1 or TRBD2 (5 bases each). Germline assignment: CDR1 SGHDN and CDR2 FVKESK. This CDR3 region has 15 residues. V was shortened by 2 bases and J by 6 bases, with 14 bases between the two germline ends. CDR3 in DNA: TGTGCCAGCAGCCAAAGGCCCAGGGAGACCAATGAGCAGTTCTTC. Protein: CASSQRPRETNEQFF.

The V and J genes are TRBV7-9 and TRBJ2-7, with TRBD2 matching 11 bases. Looked up from germline, CDR1 is SEHNR and CDR2 is FQNEAQ (reference sequence). The CDR3 has 16 residues. Germline trimming cut 4 bases from V and 3 bases from J; bases unmatched to any gene: 8. Here the CDR3 reads CASSSSSSGRSYEQYF. In DNA form, the CDR3 reads TGTGCCAGCAGCTCAAGCTCTAGCGGGAGGAGCTACGAGCAGTACTTC.

The chain employs TRBV5-1 and TRBJ2-3; D is unresolved. Germline V CDR1 and CDR2: SGHRS, YFSETQ. With 6 bases removed from V and 3 bases from J, the gap between germline ends came to 11 bases. This CDR3 is 13 amino acids long. CDR3 in DNA: TGCGCCAGCACCGAGGTAGGGACAGATACGCAGTATTTT. It encodes CASTEVGTDTQYF. Combining the CDR3 with reference TRBV5-1 and TRBJ2-3 gives the whole variable domain KAGVTQTPRYLIKTRGQQVTLSCSPISGHRSVSWYQQTPGQGLQFLFEYFSETQRNKGNFPGRFSGRQFSNSRSEMNVSTLELGDSALYLCASTEVGTDTQYFGPGTRLTVL.

The CDR3 DNA follows: TGCGCCAGCAGCCAACAAGTACACTTAGGAGGCGAGCAGTTCTTC. Translated: CASSQQVHLGGEQFF. The V call is TRBV4-3, the J call TRBJ2-1, with D tentatively TRBD2 (5 bases). This CDR3 contains 15 residues. Trimming cost V 2 bases and J 10 bases, with 18 bases left between them. Germline CDR1 and CDR2: LGHNA and YSLEER.

V and J are TRBV5-6 and TRBJ2-1; D not certain. This CDR3 is 14 amino acids long. Germline-derived CDR1 and CDR2 are SGHDT and YYEEEE. Trimming took off 9 bases at V and 3 bases at J, with 16 bases between the two ends. The CDR3 spells CAMSPGQLYNEQFF. CDR3 coding DNA: TGTGCCATGAGCCCCGGCCAGCTCTACAATGAGCAGTTCTTC.

This clonotype has just a few counts. The CDR3 is CASSVGSRTFQETQYF. The CDR3 region has the DNA TGTGCCAGCAGCGTAGGATCCAGGACCTTCCAAGAGACCCAGTACTTC. The genes are TRBV9 and TRBJ2-5; D call uncertain. Trimming removed 0 bases from V and 1 base from J, with 13 bases in between. CDR3 length: 16 amino acids. CDR1 and CDR2 from the germline V gene are SGDLS and YYNGEE.

This clonotype was seen at least ten times. The chain links TRBV9 to TRBJ2-3; perhaps TRBD2 as D (6 bases). Germline V gives CDR1 SGDLS, CDR2 YYNGEE. V lost 4 bases to trimming and J lost 8 bases, with 14 bases between them. CDR3 size: 13 residues. CDR3 in DNA: TGTGCCAGCAGCAGCGGGTATTGGGCTACGCAGTATTTT. Protein sequence: CASSSGYWATQYF. The full variable domain, in which reference TRBV9 and TRBJ2-3 provide the parts outside the CDR3, is DSGVTQTPKHLITATGQRVTLRCSPRSGDLSVYWYQQSLDQGLQFLIQYYNGEERAKGNILERFSAQQFPDLHSELNLSSLELGDSALYFCASSSGYWATQYFGPGTRLTVL.

The chain carries TRBV9 and TRBJ2-7; TRBD2 aligns across 10 bases. The CDR3 runs 14 residues. Germline CDR1 is SGDLS and CDR2 is YYNGEE. V gave up 3 bases and J gave up 7 bases; unmatched junction bases: 7. CDR3 sequence reads: CASSEREGLREQYF. The CDR3 DNA reads TGTGCCAGCAGCGAGCGGGAGGGTTTAAGGGAGCAGTACTTC.

This clonotype was seen only a few times. The chain carries TRBV11-1 and TRBJ2-3, with 12 positions matching TRBD2. V was pared by 4 bases and J by 2 bases, with 16 bases of the junction left unmatched. Germline lookup yields CDR1 SGHAT and CDR2 FQDESV (reference sequence). The CDR3 is made up of 20 amino acids. CDR3 protein: CASSWWIGLAGLSTTDTQYF. In DNA, the CDR3 is TGTGCCAGCAGCTGGTGGATAGGACTAGCGGGATTGAGTACCACAGATACGCAGTATTTT.

The rearrangement joins TRBV28 to TRBJ1-2; TRBD1 matches 9 bases. J was trimmed by 3 bases and V by 6 bases; bases with no gene match: 8. CDR3 size: 15 residues. CDR1 and CDR2 (germline): MDHEN, SYDVKM. The DNA for the CDR3 is TGTGCCAGCAGCGGGACAGGGAGGGTCTACTATGGCTACACCTTC. Protein product: CASSGTGRVYYGYTF.